This section outlines one TCR beta chain sequence together with its context. These data originate in a study of shared T cell receptors in the human thymus. The data were produced by immunoSEQ multiplex PCR, yet TCRdb's version contains in-frame clones alone and is incomplete. Of about 710,000 clones in the sample, more than 75% were seen once. The same data also went into a second study, on human thymus T cells. In that study: Thymic material originated from resections removed in the course of corrective heart surgery. In thymic and blood repertoires alike, V and J usage looked biased. Related studies noted strongly shared thymic repertoires across unrelated people.

The sequencing sample was made of thymocytes. The sequence was obtained from a boy younger than two with a congenital heart defect.

CDR3 coding DNA: TGTGCCAGCAGTTTCGGGCTAGCGGGCCTCTACGAGCAGTACTTC. The encoded protein is CASSFGLAGLYEQYF. The rearrangement links TRBV27 to TRBJ2-7, with TRBD2 identical over 8 bases. The CDR3 has 15 amino acids. V lost 3 bases to trimming and J lost 3 bases; unmatched junction nucleotides: 7. Germline values: CDR1 MNHEY, CDR2 SMNVEV (reference sequence).